Listed below are T cell receptor beta chains from one sample, sequenced in a study of T cell responses to AZD1222 COVID-19 vaccine. Profiling relied on immunoSEQ multiplex PCR, and the TCRdb table lists in-frame clones only, not all of them. In the table there are 150,000 to 200,000 clones, around 90% of which are singletons. The input for sequencing was peripheral blood, taken 28 days after the second AZD1222 dose. The receptors come from an adult who received the AZD1222 COVID-19 vaccine. CDR3s include the opening cysteine and the closing phenylalanine or tryptophan. Each record gives: J gene, D gene, CDR3 length, V gene, clone size, CDR3 protein, CDR3 DNA. The D gene is left open where the match is weak. Expanded clones are given a class, and other clones once, few, many or no size at all.

j_call: TRBJ2-1; d_call: TRBD2; cdr3_length: 16; v_call: TRBV27; clone_size: .; cdr3_aa: CASTHTPGLGPHEQFF; cdr3_nt: TGTGCCAGCACCCACACGCCGGGACTAGGCCCCCATGAGCAGTTCTTC
j_call: TRBJ2-5; d_call: .; cdr3_length: 14; v_call: TRBV6-5; clone_size: .; cdr3_aa: CASSPRTPPETQYF; cdr3_nt: TGTGCCAGCAGTCCGCGGACGCCGCCAGAGACCCAGTACTTC
j_call: TRBJ2-7; d_call: .; cdr3_length: 15; v_call: TRBV9; clone_size: .; cdr3_aa: CASSVGPSGGGEQYF; cdr3_nt: TGTGCCAGCAGCGTAGGCCCCTCCGGGGGCGGCGAGCAGTACTTC
j_call: TRBJ1-1; d_call: .; cdr3_length: 14; v_call: TRBV4-1; clone_size: many; cdr3_aa: CASSPARGGTEAFF; cdr3_nt: TGCGCCAGCAGCCCCGCCCGGGGGGGCACTGAAGCTTTCTTT
j_call: TRBJ1-2; d_call: .; cdr3_length: 13; v_call: TRBV3-1/TRBV3-2; clone_size: .; cdr3_aa: CASSTRSSYGYTF; cdr3_nt: TGTGCCAGCAGCACACGTTCATCGTATGGCTACACCTTC
j_call: TRBJ2-7; d_call: .; cdr3_length: 14; v_call: TRBV5-6; clone_size: .; cdr3_aa: CASSRGWGTGEQYF; cdr3_nt: TGTGCCAGCAGCCGGGGTTGGGGAACTGGAGAGCAGTACTTC
j_call: TRBJ1-1; d_call: .; cdr3_length: 18; v_call: TRBV18; clone_size: once; cdr3_aa: CASSRSLLPQGENTEAFF; cdr3_nt: TGTGCCAGCTCACGTTCCTTATTGCCCCAGGGTGAGAACACTGAAGCTTTCTTT
j_call: TRBJ1-5; d_call: .; cdr3_length: 15; v_call: TRBV5-4; clone_size: .; cdr3_aa: CASSLEPGLDQPQHF; cdr3_nt: TGTGCCAGCAGCTTGGAGCCAGGTCTGGATCAGCCCCAGCATTTT
j_call: TRBJ1-2; d_call: TRBD1; cdr3_length: 14; v_call: TRBV29-1; clone_size: few; cdr3_aa: CSVDSGGVRYGYTF; cdr3_nt: TGCAGCGTTGACTCAGGGGGCGTACGGTATGGCTACACCTTC
j_call: TRBJ2-1; d_call: TRBD2; cdr3_length: 12; v_call: TRBV4-2; clone_size: .; cdr3_aa: CASSPGGAEQFF; cdr3_nt: TGTGCCAGCAGCCCGGGGGGGGCTGAGCAGTTCTTC
j_call: TRBJ1-5; d_call: .; cdr3_length: 15; v_call: TRBV10-2; clone_size: .; cdr3_aa: CASSEAGGVHQPQHF; cdr3_nt: TGCGCCAGCAGTGAGGCGGGGGGCGTGCATCAGCCCCAGCATTTT
j_call: TRBJ1-1; d_call: .; cdr3_length: 16; v_call: TRBV3-1/TRBV3-2; clone_size: .; cdr3_aa: CASSLGGAGVSTEAFF; cdr3_nt: TGTGCCAGCAGCCTGGGGGGGGCTGGCGTGAGCACTGAAGCTTTCTTT
j_call: TRBJ1-1; d_call: TRBD1; cdr3_length: 14; v_call: TRBV19; clone_size: .; cdr3_aa: CASSAGTGNTEAFF; cdr3_nt: TGTGCCAGTAGTGCAGGGACAGGGAACACTGAAGCTTTCTTT
j_call: TRBJ1-1; d_call: .; cdr3_length: 13; v_call: TRBV6-5; clone_size: .; cdr3_aa: CASRITGFTEAFF; cdr3_nt: TGTGCCAGCAGGATTACGGGTTTCACTGAAGCTTTCTTT
j_call: TRBJ2-1; d_call: TRBD2; cdr3_length: 11; v_call: TRBV19; clone_size: .; cdr3_aa: CAIAGGNEQFF; cdr3_nt: TGTGCCATAGCGGGGGGAAATGAGCAGTTCTTC
j_call: TRBJ1-5; d_call: .; cdr3_length: 12; v_call: TRBV30; clone_size: .; cdr3_aa: CAWSSTRQPQHF; cdr3_nt: TGTGCCTGGAGTTCTACGCGTCAGCCCCAGCATTTT
j_call: TRBJ1-1; d_call: TRBD1; cdr3_length: 14; v_call: TRBV10-2; clone_size: .; cdr3_aa: CASSWDRGSTEAFF; cdr3_nt: TGCGCCAGCAGCTGGGACAGGGGGAGTACTGAAGCTTTCTTT
j_call: TRBJ1-1; d_call: .; cdr3_length: 13; v_call: TRBV19; clone_size: .; cdr3_aa: CASSLQGFAEAFF; cdr3_nt: TGTGCCAGTAGTCTCCAGGGTTTCGCTGAAGCTTTCTTT
j_call: TRBJ2-1; d_call: TRBD1; cdr3_length: 12; v_call: TRBV12-3/TRBV12-4; clone_size: .; cdr3_aa: CASSPGQDEQFF; cdr3_nt: TGTGCCAGCAGTCCGGGACAGGATGAGCAGTTCTTC
j_call: TRBJ1-2; d_call: .; cdr3_length: 14; v_call: TRBV7-9; clone_size: .; cdr3_aa: CASSLAGGRDGYTF; cdr3_nt: TGTGCCAGCAGCTTAGCGGGGGGGAGAGATGGCTACACCTTC
j_call: TRBJ1-6; d_call: .; cdr3_length: 16; v_call: TRBV7-2; clone_size: .; cdr3_aa: CASSLSVSNYNSPLHF; cdr3_nt: TGTGCCAGCAGCTTATCGGTCAGTAACTATAATTCACCCCTCCACTTT
j_call: TRBJ2-3; d_call: TRBD1; cdr3_length: 13; v_call: TRBV6-4; clone_size: few; cdr3_aa: CASSRDSPDTQYF; cdr3_nt: TGTGCCAGCAGTCGGGACAGCCCAGATACGCAGTATTTT
j_call: TRBJ1-2; d_call: .; cdr3_length: 14; v_call: TRBV6-1; clone_size: .; cdr3_aa: CASSESGTNYGYTF; cdr3_nt: TGTGCCAGCAGTGAGTCAGGGACTAACTATGGCTACACCTTC
j_call: TRBJ1-5; d_call: TRBD1; cdr3_length: 13; v_call: TRBV6-2/TRBV6-3; clone_size: .; cdr3_aa: CASSLQGNQPQHF; cdr3_nt: TGTGCCAGCAGCCTACAGGGGAATCAGCCCCAGCATTTT
j_call: TRBJ2-7; d_call: .; cdr3_length: 11; v_call: TRBV10-3; clone_size: .; cdr3_aa: CAISVGGEQYF; cdr3_nt: TGTGCCATCAGTGTCGGGGGTGAGCAGTACTTC
j_call: TRBJ2-2; d_call: TRBD1; cdr3_length: 15; v_call: TRBV7-9; clone_size: .; cdr3_aa: CASSTGQGLTGELFF; cdr3_nt: TGTGCCAGCAGCACCGGACAGGGGCTCACCGGGGAGCTGTTTTTT
j_call: TRBJ1-6; d_call: .; cdr3_length: 13; v_call: TRBV6-5; clone_size: .; cdr3_aa: CASSTNPSSPLHF; cdr3_nt: TGTGCCAGCAGTACGAACCCTTCGTCACCCCTCCACTTT
j_call: TRBJ1-2; d_call: .; cdr3_length: 11; v_call: TRBV4-3; clone_size: .; cdr3_aa: CASSQVWGYTF; cdr3_nt: TGCGCCAGCAGCCAAGTGTGGGGCTACACCTTC
j_call: TRBJ1-1; d_call: .; cdr3_length: 15; v_call: TRBV6-5; clone_size: .; cdr3_aa: CASREGFIGRTEAFF; cdr3_nt: TGTGCCAGCAGGGAGGGGTTTATAGGGAGGACTGAAGCTTTCTTT
j_call: TRBJ2-2; d_call: .; cdr3_length: 14; v_call: TRBV5-1; clone_size: few; cdr3_aa: CASSLEAGYGELFF; cdr3_nt: TGCGCCAGCAGCCTGGAGGCGGGTTACGGGGAGCTGTTTTTT
j_call: TRBJ1-2; d_call: .; cdr3_length: 11; v_call: TRBV20-1; clone_size: .; cdr3_aa: CSAPWNSGYTF; cdr3_nt: TGCAGTGCCCCCTGGAACAGCGGCTACACCTTC
j_call: TRBJ1-1; d_call: .; cdr3_length: 15; v_call: TRBV5-5; clone_size: few; cdr3_aa: CASSWGQAANTEAFF; cdr3_nt: TGTGCCAGCAGCTGGGGGCAGGCGGCGAACACTGAAGCTTTCTTT
j_call: TRBJ2-5; d_call: .; cdr3_length: 13; v_call: TRBV7-9; clone_size: .; cdr3_aa: CASSTPEKETQYF; cdr3_nt: TGTGCCAGCAGCACCCCCGAAAAAGAGACCCAGTACTTC
j_call: TRBJ2-1; d_call: .; cdr3_length: 12; v_call: TRBV7-2; clone_size: .; cdr3_aa: CASSPVLGEQFF; cdr3_nt: TGTGCCAGCAGCCCCGTCCTGGGGGAGCAGTTCTTC
j_call: TRBJ2-1; d_call: .; cdr3_length: 12; v_call: TRBV3-1/TRBV3-2; clone_size: .; cdr3_aa: CASSQGGYEQFF; cdr3_nt: TGTGCCAGCAGCCAAGGGGGCTATGAGCAGTTCTTC
j_call: TRBJ1-2; d_call: TRBD1; cdr3_length: 13; v_call: TRBV18; clone_size: .; cdr3_aa: CARAGQGAVGYTF; cdr3_nt: TGTGCCAGGGCCGGACAGGGGGCGGTTGGCTACACCTTC
j_call: TRBJ1-4; d_call: .; cdr3_length: 12; v_call: TRBV11-2; clone_size: .; cdr3_aa: CASSLRRGKLFF; cdr3_nt: TGTGCCAGCAGCTTAAGGAGGGGGAAACTGTTTTTT
j_call: TRBJ2-7; d_call: .; cdr3_length: 15; v_call: TRBV6-5; clone_size: .; cdr3_aa: CASSYSMGRSYEQYF; cdr3_nt: TGTGCCAGCAGTTACTCGATGGGCCGATCTTACGAGCAGTACTTC
j_call: TRBJ2-7; d_call: .; cdr3_length: 10; v_call: TRBV6-5; clone_size: once; cdr3_aa: CASAIYEQYF; cdr3_nt: TGTGCCAGCGCGATTTACGAGCAGTACTTC
j_call: TRBJ1-2; d_call: .; cdr3_length: 14; v_call: TRBV14; clone_size: .; cdr3_aa: CASSQDSSYDGYTF; cdr3_nt: TGTGCCAGCAGCCAGGACAGCAGCTACGATGGCTACACCTTC
j_call: TRBJ2-7; d_call: .; cdr3_length: 13; v_call: TRBV30; clone_size: .; cdr3_aa: CAWTGRATYEQYF; cdr3_nt: TGTGCCTGGACGGGCAGGGCCACCTACGAGCAGTACTTC
j_call: TRBJ1-5; d_call: .; cdr3_length: 13; v_call: TRBV19; clone_size: .; cdr3_aa: CASSLGGGQPQHF; cdr3_nt: TGTGCCAGTAGTCTGGGGGGCGGACAGCCCCAGCATTTT
j_call: TRBJ1-5; d_call: .; cdr3_length: 13; v_call: TRBV7-8; clone_size: few; cdr3_aa: CATSSQGGQPQHF; cdr3_nt: TGTGCCACCTCCTCGCAGGGTGGTCAGCCCCAGCATTTT
j_call: TRBJ2-1; d_call: TRBD2; cdr3_length: 17; v_call: TRBV6-2/TRBV6-3; clone_size: .; cdr3_aa: CASSVPKLAGKYNEQFF; cdr3_nt: TGTGCCAGCAGTGTCCCCAAACTAGCGGGGAAATACAATGAGCAGTTCTTC
j_call: TRBJ1-2; d_call: .; cdr3_length: 11; v_call: TRBV5-6; clone_size: .; cdr3_aa: CASSSTGGYTF; cdr3_nt: TGTGCCAGCAGCTCGACGGGAGGCTACACCTTC
j_call: TRBJ1-3; d_call: .; cdr3_length: 13; v_call: TRBV6-5; clone_size: .; cdr3_aa: CASDVDGGNTIYF; cdr3_nt: TGTGCCAGCGACGTCGACGGCGGAAACACCATATATTTT
j_call: TRBJ2-2; d_call: .; cdr3_length: 16; v_call: TRBV25-1; clone_size: .; cdr3_aa: CASSGGTLRGTGELFF; cdr3_nt: TGTGCCAGCAGTGGGGGGACCCTGCGGGGCACCGGGGAGCTGTTTTTT